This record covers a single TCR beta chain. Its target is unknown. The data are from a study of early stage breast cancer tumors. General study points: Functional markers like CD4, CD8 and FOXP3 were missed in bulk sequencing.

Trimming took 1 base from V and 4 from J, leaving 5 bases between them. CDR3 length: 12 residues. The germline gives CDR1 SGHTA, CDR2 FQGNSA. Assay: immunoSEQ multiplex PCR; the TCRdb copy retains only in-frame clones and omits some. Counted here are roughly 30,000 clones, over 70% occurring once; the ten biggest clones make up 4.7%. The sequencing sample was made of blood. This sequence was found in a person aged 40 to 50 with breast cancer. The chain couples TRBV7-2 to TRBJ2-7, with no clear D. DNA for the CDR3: TGTGCCAGCAGCTTAGGGTATTACGAGCAGTACTTC. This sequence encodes CASSLGYYEQYF.